The sample holds a few counts of the clone carrying this T cell receptor beta chain. Its antigen is as yet unknown. This sample was included in a study of T cells in Graves' hyperthyroidism and ophthalmopathy. Study-level background: Peripheral blood was acquired at first diagnosis, ahead of any therapy whatsoever. Study-level findings and limits: In the blood, most expanded thyroid clonotypes above 0.001 appeared as well.

RNA transcripts provided the source from which TCR beta CDR3 regions were amplified. Researchers ran a first-round RT-PCR on the TCR CDR3 using the HTBI primer set. TCRdb re-called the multiplex PCR reads with MiXCR, one entry per CDR3 protein. The table shows more than 300,000 distinct CDR3 sequences, with around 20% occurring only once. Using less than 12 ml of fresh peripheral blood, PBMCs were prepared. Per germline, CDR1 LNHDA and CDR2 SQIVND (reference sequence). The CDR3 runs 16 residues. Trimming removed 6 bases from V and 4 bases from J, with 20 bases in between. This TCR derives from a man younger than 35 with Graves' ophthalmopathy. Sequenced input: blood. This chain links TRBV19 with TRBJ2-3; maybe TRBD2 (6 bases). The CDR3: CASSPRGMELPDTQYF. The CDR3 DNA sequence: TGTGCCAGTAGCCCCCGCGGGATGGAGCTTCCAGATACGCAGTATTTT.